The sequence of this TCR beta chain was determined in a study of immune evolution from preneoplasia to lung adenocarcinoma. CDR3 length: 15 residues. The germline V gene has CDR1 SQVTM and CDR2 ANQGSEA. Trimming took 8 bases from V and 2 from J, leaving 21 bases between them. Nucleic acids came from premalignant or tumor cells enriched by macro-dissection. The repertoire was sequenced with immunoSEQ multiplex PCR; TCRdb's copy has only in-frame clones and lacks some. Altogether roughly 2,200 clones are present, around 80% being singletons, with the ten largest covering nearly 9.5%. The TCR sequence derives from a person aged 60-79 years with lung adenocarcinoma. Sequenced material: FFPE minimally invasive lung adenocarcinoma tissue. J is TRBJ1-2 and V is TRBV29-1, with D perhaps TRBD1 (5 bases). The CDR3 region is CSSWDSFNLNYGYTF. CDR3 DNA sequence: TGCAGCTCCTGGGACTCTTTTAATTTGAACTATGGCTACACCTTC.